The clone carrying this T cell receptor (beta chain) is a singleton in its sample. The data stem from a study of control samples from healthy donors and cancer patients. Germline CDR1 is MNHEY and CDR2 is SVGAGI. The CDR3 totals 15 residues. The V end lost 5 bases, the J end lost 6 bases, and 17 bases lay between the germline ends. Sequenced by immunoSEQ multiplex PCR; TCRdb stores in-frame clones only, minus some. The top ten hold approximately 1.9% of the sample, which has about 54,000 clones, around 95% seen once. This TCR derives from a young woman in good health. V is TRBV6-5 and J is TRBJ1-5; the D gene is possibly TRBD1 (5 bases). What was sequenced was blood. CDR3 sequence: CASSTKNAGSQPQHF. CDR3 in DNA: TGTGCCAGCAGTACCAAGAACGCAGGGTCTCAGCCCCAGCATTTT.